This TCR beta chain came from a study of regulatory T cells in long-lasting Graves disease. This clonotype showed up many times. Sample time point: persistent/refractory GD, antithyroid drugs over 5 years with positive TRAb. Extracted PBMC RNA gave rise to the TCR library. CDR3 regions were amplified by Arm-PCR using iRepertoire HTBI primers to build TCR beta libraries. TCRdb ran MiXCR on the multiplex PCR reads and lists one entry per CDR3 protein. Among 250,000 to 300,000 distinct CDR3 sequences, around 21% were seen once, and the ten largest hold roughly three fifths. Losses at the gene ends were 11 bases for V and 4 bases for J; bases not matched to a gene: 5. Germline CDR1 and CDR2: SNHLY and FYNNEI. The CDR3 is made up of 13 amino acids.

The sample consisted of peripheral blood mononuclear cells (PBMCs), taken when the disease was refractory, from a patient treated with antithyroid drugs. The rearrangement uses TRBV2 and TRBJ1-2; 12 bases map to TRBD1. This clonotype was obtained from a female donor with Graves disease. The CDR3 sequence: CAFRDRGPYGYTF. DNA of the CDR3: TGTGCCTTTCGGGACAGGGGGCCCTATGGCTACACCTTC.